This T cell receptor (beta chain) was obtained from a study of response to subunit inactivated influenza vaccine. Study-level findings and limits: Each seasonal influenza vaccination, the authors suggested, recruits few new T cells.

TCRdb ran MiXCR on the RT-PCR reads and lists one entry per CDR3 protein. The table lists approximately 700,000 distinct CDR3 sequences, over 11% of them singletons. Comment on this clonotype: The antigen is undetermined.

The germline V gene encodes CDR1 MGHRA and CDR2 YSYEKL. Between the trimmed V and J ends, which lost 1 base and 2 bases, there was a span of 12 bases. The CDR3 extends over 15 amino acids. The sample here was PBMCs from blood, taken around two weeks before vaccination. The source of this sequence is a man aged 45-65 years who received an inactivated influenza vaccine. The J gene is TRBJ2-7, the V gene TRBV4-1; D is possibly TRBD2 (5 bases). CDR3: CASSQVGLPTYEQYF. In DNA, the CDR3 is TGCGCCAGCAGCCAAGTAGGACTGCCTACCTACGAGCAGTACTTC.